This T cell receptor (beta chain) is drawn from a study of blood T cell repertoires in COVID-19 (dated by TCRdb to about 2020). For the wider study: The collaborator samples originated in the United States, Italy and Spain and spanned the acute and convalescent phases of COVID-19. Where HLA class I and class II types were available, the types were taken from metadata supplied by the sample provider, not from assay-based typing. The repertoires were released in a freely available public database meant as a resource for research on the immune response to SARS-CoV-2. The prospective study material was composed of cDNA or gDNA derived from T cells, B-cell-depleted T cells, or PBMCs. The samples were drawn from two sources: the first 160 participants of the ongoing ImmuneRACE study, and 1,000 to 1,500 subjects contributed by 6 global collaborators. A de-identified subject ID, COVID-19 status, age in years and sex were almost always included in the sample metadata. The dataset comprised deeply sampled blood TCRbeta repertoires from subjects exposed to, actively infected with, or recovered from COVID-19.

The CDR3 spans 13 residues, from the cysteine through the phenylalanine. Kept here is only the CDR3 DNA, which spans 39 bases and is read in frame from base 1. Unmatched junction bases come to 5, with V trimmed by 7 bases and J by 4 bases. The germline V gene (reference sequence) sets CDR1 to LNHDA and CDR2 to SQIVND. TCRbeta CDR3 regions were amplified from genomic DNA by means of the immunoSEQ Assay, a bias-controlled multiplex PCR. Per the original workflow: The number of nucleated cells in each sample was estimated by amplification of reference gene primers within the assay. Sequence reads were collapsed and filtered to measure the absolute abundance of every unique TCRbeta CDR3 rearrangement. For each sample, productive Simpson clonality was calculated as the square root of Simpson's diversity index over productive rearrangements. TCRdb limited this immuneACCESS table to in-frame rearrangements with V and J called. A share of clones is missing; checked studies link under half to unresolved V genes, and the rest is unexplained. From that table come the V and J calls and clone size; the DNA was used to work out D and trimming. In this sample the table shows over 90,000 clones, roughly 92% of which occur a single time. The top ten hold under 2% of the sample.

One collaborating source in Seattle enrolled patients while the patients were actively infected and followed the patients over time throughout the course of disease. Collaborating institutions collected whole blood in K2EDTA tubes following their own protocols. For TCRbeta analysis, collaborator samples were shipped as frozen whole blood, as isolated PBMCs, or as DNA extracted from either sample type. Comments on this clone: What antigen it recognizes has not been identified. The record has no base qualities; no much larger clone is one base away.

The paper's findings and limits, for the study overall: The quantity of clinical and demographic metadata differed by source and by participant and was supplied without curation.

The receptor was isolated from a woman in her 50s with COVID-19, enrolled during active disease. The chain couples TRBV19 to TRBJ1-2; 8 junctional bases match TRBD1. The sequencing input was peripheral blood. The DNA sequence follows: TGTGCCAGTATCGGACAGGGAGGCTATGGCTACACCTTC. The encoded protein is CASIGQGGYGYTF.